Detailed here is one TCR beta chain. The source of the sample is a study of OX40 agonist ivuxolimab in advanced cancers. The assay was immunoSEQ multiplex PCR, and TCRdb's table has in-frame clones only and misses some. The repertoire holds 70,000 to 80,000 clones, 75% to 95% seen once, with more than 4.5% in the top ten. The CDR3 sequence is 15 residues long. The V end was cut by 3 bases, the J end by 10 bases, with 19 bases between. The germline CDR1 and CDR2 sequences are MNHEY and SMNVEV (reference sequence). The input for sequencing was CD4+ or CD8+ T cells sorted from blood, taken in a trial of the OX40 agonist ivuxolimab. This TCR derives from an adult with an advanced solid tumor such as melanoma, head and neck, liver or kidney cancer. V gene TRBV27 combines with J gene TRBJ2-1; perhaps TRBD1 as D (6 bases). The CDR3 here is CASSLIPQGIGEQFF. In nucleotides, the CDR3 is TGTGCCAGCAGTTTGATACCTCAGGGGATCGGGGAGCAGTTCTTC.